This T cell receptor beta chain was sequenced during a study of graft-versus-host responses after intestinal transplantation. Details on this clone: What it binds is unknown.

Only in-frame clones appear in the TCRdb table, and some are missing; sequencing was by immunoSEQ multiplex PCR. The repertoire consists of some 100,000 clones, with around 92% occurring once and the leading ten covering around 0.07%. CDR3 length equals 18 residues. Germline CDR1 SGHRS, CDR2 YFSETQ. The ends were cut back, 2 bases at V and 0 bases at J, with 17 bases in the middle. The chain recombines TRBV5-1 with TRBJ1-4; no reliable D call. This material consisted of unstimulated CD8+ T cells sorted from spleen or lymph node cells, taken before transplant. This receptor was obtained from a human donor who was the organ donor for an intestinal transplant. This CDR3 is CASSFSSWPKATNEKLFF. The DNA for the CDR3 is TGCGCCAGCAGCTTTTCCTCCTGGCCAAAAGCAACTAATGAAAAACTGTTTTTT.